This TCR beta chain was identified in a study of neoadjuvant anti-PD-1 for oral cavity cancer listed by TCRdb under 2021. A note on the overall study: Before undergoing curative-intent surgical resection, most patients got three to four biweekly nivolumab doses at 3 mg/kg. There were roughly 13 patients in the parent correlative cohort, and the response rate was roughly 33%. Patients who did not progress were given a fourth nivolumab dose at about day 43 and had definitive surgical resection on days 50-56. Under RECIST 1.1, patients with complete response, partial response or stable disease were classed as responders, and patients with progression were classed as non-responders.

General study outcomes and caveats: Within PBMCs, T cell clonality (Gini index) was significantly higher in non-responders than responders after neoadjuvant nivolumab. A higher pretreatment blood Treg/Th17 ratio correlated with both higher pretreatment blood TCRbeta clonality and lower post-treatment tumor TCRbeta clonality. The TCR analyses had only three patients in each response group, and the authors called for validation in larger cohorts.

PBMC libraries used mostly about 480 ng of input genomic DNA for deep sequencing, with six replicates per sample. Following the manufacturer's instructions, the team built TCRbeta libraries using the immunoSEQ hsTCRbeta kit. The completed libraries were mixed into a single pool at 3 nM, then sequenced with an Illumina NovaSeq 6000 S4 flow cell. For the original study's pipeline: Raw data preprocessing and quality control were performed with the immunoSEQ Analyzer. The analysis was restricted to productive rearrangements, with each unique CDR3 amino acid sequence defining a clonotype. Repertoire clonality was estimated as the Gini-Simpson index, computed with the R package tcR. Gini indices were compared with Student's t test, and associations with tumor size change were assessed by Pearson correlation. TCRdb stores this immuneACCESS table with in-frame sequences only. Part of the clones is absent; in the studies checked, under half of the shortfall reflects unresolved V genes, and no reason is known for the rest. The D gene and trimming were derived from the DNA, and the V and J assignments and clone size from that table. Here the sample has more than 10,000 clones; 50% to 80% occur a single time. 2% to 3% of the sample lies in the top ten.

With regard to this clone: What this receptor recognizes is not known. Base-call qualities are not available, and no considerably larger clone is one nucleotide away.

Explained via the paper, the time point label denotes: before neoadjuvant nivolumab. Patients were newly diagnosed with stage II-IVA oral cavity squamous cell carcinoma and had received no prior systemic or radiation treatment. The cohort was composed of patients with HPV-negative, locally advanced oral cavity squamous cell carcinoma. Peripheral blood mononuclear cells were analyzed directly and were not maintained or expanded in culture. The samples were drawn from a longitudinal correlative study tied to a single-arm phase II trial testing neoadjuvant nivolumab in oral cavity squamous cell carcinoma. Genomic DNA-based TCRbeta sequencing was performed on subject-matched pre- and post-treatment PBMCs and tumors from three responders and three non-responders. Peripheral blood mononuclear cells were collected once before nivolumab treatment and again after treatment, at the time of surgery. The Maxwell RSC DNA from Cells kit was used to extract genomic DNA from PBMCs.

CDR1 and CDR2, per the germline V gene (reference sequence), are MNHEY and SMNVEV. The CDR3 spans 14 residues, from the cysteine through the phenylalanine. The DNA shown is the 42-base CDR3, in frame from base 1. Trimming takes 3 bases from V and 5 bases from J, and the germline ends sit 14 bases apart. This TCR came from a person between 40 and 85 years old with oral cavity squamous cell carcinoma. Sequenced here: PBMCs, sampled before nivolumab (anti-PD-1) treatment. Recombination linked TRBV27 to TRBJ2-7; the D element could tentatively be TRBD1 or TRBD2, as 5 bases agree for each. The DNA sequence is TGTGCCAGCAGTTTTCGAGGGGAAAAGGACGAGCAGTACTTC. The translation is CASSFRGEKDEQYF.